This TCR beta chain is drawn from a study of cytomegalovirus exposure and HLA in healthy donors. Study-wide results and caveats: For most TCR sequences rarity was the rule, although some public TCRs occurred in many donors. The TCR clusters that emerged in the first cohort tended, a later analysis found, to co-occur in the 95 to 150 validation repertoires.

The CDR3 loop spans 13 amino acids. Trimming left V 0 bases short and J 7 bases short, with 10 bases between. Germline V CDR1 and CDR2: MGHRA, YSYEKL. TCRdb keeps only in-frame clones here, not all; method: immunoSEQ multiplex PCR. The sample has some 110,000 clones, about 85% seen once. This clone appeared a single time. Its antigen is unidentified. The source material was PBMCs. The V gene is TRBV4-1, the J gene TRBJ2-7; the D is unclear. The receptor comes from a man aged 18 to 35 in good health and CMV-seropositive. CDR3: CASSQDIIEEQYF. CDR3 sequence (DNA): TGCGCCAGCAGCCAAGATATTATAGAGGAGCAGTACTTC.